These 6 T cell receptor beta chains originate from one sample sequenced in a study of control samples from healthy donors and cancer patients. Clones were read by immunoSEQ multiplex PCR, and TCRdb kept only the in-frame ones, dropping some. Among about 160,000 clones listed, approximately 94% were seen once. The sample was PBMCs. Receptors originate from a man between 60 and 70 years old with colorectal cancer.

This clone was counted a single time. The rearrangement uses TRBV24-1 and TRBJ2-5; D is uncertain. V shed 2 bases and J shed 5 bases, with 8 bases lying between them. Germline CDR1 and CDR2: KGHDR and SFDVKD. There are 13 residues in the CDR3. The DNA for the CDR3 is TGTGCCACCAGTGATTATCTGGGGGAGACCCAGTACTTC. Its translation: CATSDYLGETQYF.

This clone has just one count. This chain connects TRBV5-1 to TRBJ1-5; 7 nucleotides line up with TRBD1. This CDR3 comprises 15 residues. Germline V lookup: CDR1 SGHRS, CDR2 YFSETQ. Trimming at V came to 1 base and at J to 2 bases, leaving 3 bases not matched to a gene. The CDR3 loop is CASSLYGQGNQPQHF. CDR3 bases: TGCGCCAGCAGCTTGTACGGACAGGGCAATCAGCCCCAGCATTTT.

CDR3 loop: CASRSYRGQETQYF. The CDR3 coding sequence is TGCGCCAGCAGGAGCTACAGGGGGCAAGAGACCCAGTACTTC. The rearrangement links TRBV10-1 to TRBJ2-5; the match to TRBD1 covers 8 bases. The junction had 5 bases not matched to a gene; V was cut back by 6 bases and J by 2 bases. The CDR3 spans 14 residues. Germline values: CDR1 WNHNN, CDR2 SYGVQD (reference sequence).

This chain uses TRBV4-3 with TRBJ1-4, with D possibly TRBD1 on 6 matching bases. V lost 0 bases and J 4 bases, leaving 18 bases between the germline ends. The germline CDR1 and CDR2 sequences are LGHNA and YSLEER. This CDR3 has 18 amino acids. The CDR3 spells CASSQDWGQGGLNEKLFF. The DNA for the CDR3 is TGCGCCAGCAGCCAAGATTGGGGGCAAGGGGGACTTAATGAAAAACTGTTTTTT.

V is TRBV19 and J is TRBJ1-2; D is perhaps TRBD1 (5 bases). Germline values: CDR1 LNHDA, CDR2 SQIVND (reference sequence). The CDR3 is 17 amino acids. V dropped 5 bases and J dropped 2 bases, with 21 bases sitting between them. The CDR3 reads CASSRTRMGGGNYGYTF. CDR3 bases: TGTGCCAGTAGTCGGACAAGGATGGGAGGTGGAAACTATGGCTACACCTTC.

The chain recombines TRBV5-4 with TRBJ2-1; the match to TRBD2 covers 14 bases. Germline CDR1 reads SGHNT; CDR2 reads YYREEE (reference sequence). The CDR3 has 16 residues. The junction had 3 bases not matched to a gene; V was cut back by 4 bases and J by 3 bases. The CDR3 DNA sequence: TGTGCCAGCAGCCTAGGGACTAGCGGGGGCTACAATGAGCAGTTCTTC. Translation: CASSLGTSGGYNEQFF.